One and the same sample provided the 7 T cell receptor beta chains below, sequenced in a study of Ad26.COV2.S vaccination and SARS-CoV-2 variants. Treatment of the sample: roughly 20 received Ad26.COV2.S at low or high dose, single or two shots; five or six received placebo; per-sample allocation not given. Each sample was drawn 63 days after the first injection (of vaccine or placebo). Sequenced by immunoSEQ multiplex PCR; TCRdb stores in-frame clones only, minus some. The sample consists of about 480,000 clones, around 88% of them appearing once. The sample was peripheral blood, taken in a trial of Ad26.COV2.S vaccine versus placebo. All receptors come from a person between 18 and 65 years old who received the Ad26.COV2.S COVID-19 vaccine or a placebo.

This clone was recorded a few times. V gene TRBV3-1 (or the pseudogene TRBV3-2) combines with J gene TRBJ2-5; TRBD2 might be the D (5 bases). V lost 8 bases and J 1 base, leaving 8 bases between the germline ends. The CDR3 length is 12 residues. CDR1 is LGHDT and CDR2 is YNNKEL in the germline V gene (reference sequence). The CDR3 here is CASEGLQETQYF. In DNA form, the CDR3 reads TGTGCCAGCGAGGGCCTCCAAGAGACCCAGTACTTC.

The chain is built from TRBV3-1 (or the pseudogene TRBV3-2) and TRBJ2-1, with D hard to call. CDR3 length equals 13 residues. CDR1 is LGHDT, CDR2 YNNKEL, per germline (reference sequence). Trimming pared 1 base from V and 6 bases from J, leaving 7 bases between. As DNA, the CDR3 is TGTGCCAGCAGCCAAGTACTTTTCAATGAGCAGTTCTTC. This codes for CASSQVLFNEQFF.

The chain employs TRBV6-5 and TRBJ2-2; no definite D call. The CDR3 runs to 12 residues. V was pared by 6 bases and J by 7 bases, with 9 bases between. The germline gives CDR1 MNHEY, CDR2 SVGAGI. The CDR3 region is CASSPPRGELFF. In DNA, the CDR3 is TGTGCCAGCAGCCCCCCCCGCGGGGAGCTGTTTTTT.

The rearrangement links TRBV7-3 to TRBJ1-6, with D unclear. V lost 6 bases to trimming and J lost 10 bases, with 19 bases between them. This CDR3 region has 15 residues. The germline V gene has CDR1 SGHTA and CDR2 FQGTGA. CDR3 sequence reads: CASRETGRDGSPLHF. The CDR3 nucleotides read TGTGCCAGCAGAGAAACCGGGAGGGATGGATCACCCCTCCACTTT.

The genes are TRBV7-9 and TRBJ1-1; TRBD1 matches at 7 bases. Trimming removed 5 bases from V and 1 base from J; junction bases left unmatched: 4. The V gene's germline CDR1 is SEHNR and CDR2 FQNEAQ (reference sequence). This CDR3 is 14 amino acids long. CDR3 DNA sequence: TGTGCCAGCAGCCAGGGACAGACGAACACTGAAGCTTTCTTT. Translating gives CASSQGQTNTEAFF.

This chain connects TRBV12-3 or TRBV12-4 to TRBJ1-5; D ambiguous. The CDR3 is 13 residues long. Trimming took 6 bases from V and 4 from J, leaving 10 bases between them. As DNA, the CDR3 is TGTGCCAGCAGGGGAACTCTAAATCAGCCCCAGCATTTT. Translated, it gives CASRGTLNQPQHF.

This chain uses TRBV19 with TRBJ2-1; D might be TRBD2 (6 bases). This CDR3 spans 14 amino acids. From germline, CDR1 is LNHDA and CDR2 SQIVND (reference sequence). With 5 bases removed from V and 6 bases from J, the gap between germline ends came to 14 bases. This chain's CDR3 is CASSPGLPSNEQFF. DNA for the CDR3: TGTGCCAGTAGTCCGGGACTGCCTTCCAATGAGCAGTTCTTC.